This T cell receptor (beta chain) was recorded in a study of T cells in Graves' hyperthyroidism and ophthalmopathy. Trimming stripped 4 bases from V and 3 bases from J, with 16 bases between. The germline V gene has CDR1 MNHEY and CDR2 SMNVEV (reference sequence). CDR3 length equals 15 residues. Amplified regions were TCR beta CDR3 sequences from RNA transcripts. HTBI primers drove first-round RT-PCR of the TCR CDR3. TCRdb redid the calling of the multiplex PCR reads with MiXCR, one entry per CDR3 protein. The sample shows some 690,000 distinct CDR3 sequences, 17% of them seen only once. Study-level points and caveats: Stable hyperthyroidism was separated from ophthalmopathy by a model based on 13 V-J features. With a median lead of approximately six months before onset, the model predicted ophthalmopathy.

Patients with uncontrolled infections, other autoimmune diseases, pregnancy or lactation were excluded. Each diagnosis was grounded in clinical symptoms, serum thyroxine and TRAb, thyroid ultrasound, and orbital computed tomography. In the case of this clonotype: Its antigen is not identified.

The sequence came from a man aged 50 or older with Graves' hyperthyroidism. The chain employs TRBV27 and TRBJ2-7, with TRBD2 as a possible D gene (6 bases). The sequenced sample was blood. The CDR3 DNA sequence: TGTGCCAGCAGTTCGGGGGACTCAGGGAACTACGAGCAGTACTTC. Translated, it gives CASSSGDSGNYEQYF.